The source of this T cell receptor beta chain is a study of cytomegalovirus exposure and HLA in healthy donors (dated by TCRdb to the late 2010s). At the level of the whole study: According to an earlier analysis of a few hundred of the donors, about 170 million T cells yielded approximately 120 million unique TCR beta sequences and 276 Gb of sequence data. The study profiled the T cell repertoires of more than 500 subjects by immunosequencing and related them to cytomegalovirus serostatus. The study aimed to test whether signatures of past pathogen exposure could be identified by cataloging public T cell receptors. Every discovery cohort repertoire had been produced on one sequencing platform. To decide whether each TCR beta V gene segment behaved as functional or pseudogenic, an earlier analysis of several hundred of the donors relied on high-throughput TCR beta sequencing. Across under 500 genotyped donors of the cohort, an average of about 240,000 unique TCR beta nucleotide sequences per donor were sequenced, and roughly 18% of those sequences were non-productive. The number of typed donors differed by locus: about 629-630 for A, B, C, DRB1 and DQB1; some 540 for DQA1; 606 for DPA1; and roughly 490 for DPB1. High-throughput TCR immunosequencing, statistical association of individual TCRs with disease status, and machine learning were combined to predict cytomegalovirus infection status. An early release that covered more than 550 HLA-typed donors contained around 300 gigabases of sequencing data and tens of millions of unique TCR sequences. A later genetic analysis used genome-wide SNP genotypes for about 55% of the 666 donors, treating that subset as a discovery cohort. Roughly 5 DR-DQ haplotypes were handled as single units for association and clustering, since linkage in the cohort was strong. Rather than drawing on any new phenotypic data, the later analysis identified candidate immune exposures from TCR beta sequences and the way those sequences occurred across donors. Along with the roughly 670-subject first cohort, a separate validation cohort of 120 different subjects was used. A later analysis re-examined previously published TCR beta repertoires from roughly 720 donors and added high-resolution HLA genotyping to investigate patterns of TCR occurrence. Of the 398 genotyped donors, around 81% fell in the genetic ancestry cluster associated with self-reported Caucasian donors. Both class I and class II loci were covered by HLA typing, at four-digit resolution. Donor age, sex, ethnicity and CMV serostatus were compiled alongside the repertoire data. Study-level results and caveats: An association between a missense DCLRE1C variant and V-gene and J-gene trimming of TCR beta chains was found in a later genetic analysis and replicated in an independent cohort. A total of about 150 TCR beta chains were listed by the study as associated with cytomegalovirus. Compared with equally common non-associated chains, HLA-associated TCR beta chains in a later analysis were more clonally expanded and had lower generation probabilities. Over 15 rarely observed V segments, including chromosome 9 orphons, were excluded from the earlier analysis of several hundred of the donors because counts were too low. The presence/absence analyses assumed that sequencing depth was roughly uniform across donors, and that assumption may not be true. Some IMGT-functional V segments, including TRBV6-2 and TRBV6-3, could not be told apart with the 87-base-pair reads, so those segments were excluded. The classifier was reported to diagnose cytomegalovirus status with high specificity and sensitivity in both the original and validation cohorts. Broadly in line with IMGT annotations, most TCR beta V segments showed up in productive rearrangements about 90% or about 30% of the time in an earlier analysis of several hundred of the donors. When HLA alleles, especially DR and DQ, strongly co-occurred, TCR associations were difficult to assign to individual alleles. A later analysis found that TCR association rates varied across HLA loci, with DRB1 alleles showing the most associated TCRs and HLA-C alleles the fewest. A later analysis found that most CMV-associated TCR beta chains appeared HLA-restricted, with HLA associations seemingly driven largely by CMV exposure. At a false discovery rate of 0.05, a later analysis linked about 16,000 TCR beta sequences to specific HLA alleles. A cluster of highly shared sequence variants was judged likely to represent a technical artifact of the sequencing pipeline. In vitro tests confirmed that three of the cytomegalovirus-associated TCR beta chains recognize cytomegalovirus antigens. A later analysis reported that several top co-occurrence clusters appeared linked to parvovirus B19, influenza, CMV and Epstein-Barr virus. HLA typing was unavailable for some donors at each locus, so association tests used only the typed subset. Correlated functional status among segregating V segments might be attributable to linkage disequilibrium, but an unknown experimental factor could not be ruled out. A further reported finding was that TCR beta sequences accurately predicted the HLA-A and HLA-B alleles for most subjects in the first cohort. Only TCR beta chains were sequenced in this cohort, and the absence of alpha or paired-chain data limited detectable features. The only immune exposure information available for the cohort was CMV serostatus. According to the authors, the approach could potentially be generalized to other disease states and immunological phenotypes. A later genetic analysis reported fewer N-insertions in productive TCRs among donors in an Asian-associated ancestry cluster than the roughly 670-donor mean. While some public TCRs were present in many individuals, most TCR sequences turned up only very rarely across donors.

The cohort consisted of approximately 670 healthy bone marrow donors. At the time of sampling, all cohort members were nominally healthy, though unrecorded immune exposures were likely present. The donor tested CMV seropositive and was one of the 289 seropositive cohort members. A peripheral blood sample was collected from each donor, and TCR beta sequencing was performed on peripheral blood mononuclear cells. The Qiagen DNeasy Blood Extraction Kit was used to extract genomic DNA from the blood cell samples. From a lookup of the germline V gene, CDR1 and CDR2 are MNHNS and SASEGT. The CDR3 measures 15 amino acids from cysteine to phenylalanine. Solely the CDR3 DNA is kept, with 45 bases framed from the first base. Comments on this clone: There is no known antigen for this receptor. Per-base qualities were not stored, and no clone one base away is much larger.

Library generation was performed with the immunoSEQ multiplex PCR assay. A mixture of 60 forward primers for TCR Vbeta segments and 13 reverse primers for TCR Jbeta segments was used in the multiplex PCR. A multiplex PCR assay on genomic DNA amplified the CDR3 region of rearranged TCR beta genes. On the Illumina HiSeq System, the amplified TCR beta libraries were sequenced as 87-base-pair reads. The paper's processing steps were these. A later analysis counted some 80 million unique TCR beta chains across the 690 or so repertoires, and roughly 9.9 million of these chains were shared by at least two donors. Raw reads were error-corrected and collapsed into unique sequences by a nearest-neighbor algorithm in which closely related sequences were merged to remove PCR and sequencing errors. V, D and J gene segments were assigned by aligning CDR3 sequences to IMGT reference sequences. For a sequence to be retained, a match of at least six nucleotides was required to both a V gene segment and a J gene segment. A rearrangement counted as productive if the CDR3 had no stop codons and remained in frame with V and J, and every other rearrangement counted as non-productive. Following IMGT convention, CDR3 was defined as the stretch from the second conserved V-encoded cysteine to the conserved J-encoded phenylalanine. The earlier analysis of a few hundred of the donors excluded any sequence lacking an unambiguous match to a single V gene segment. An earlier analysis of 500 to 600 of the donors classified V segments as functional when productive rearrangements were above 56.7% and as segregating when the standard deviation between donors was above 5%. To diagnose cytomegalovirus status from the catalog of TCR beta chain sequences, a statistical classification framework was built. In a later analysis, TCR nucleotide sequences were compared against IMGT/GENE-DB human TR gene sequences so that V and J genes could be assigned. A later analysis assigned CDR3 sequences and most-parsimonious VDJ recombination scenarios with the TCRdist pipeline. In a later analysis, each TCR beta chain was defined by its CDR3 amino acid sequence together with its V-gene family, and reads lacking a unique V-gene family were excluded. In a later analysis, fewer than 650 highly shared, low-generation-probability nucleotide sequences were removed to address suspected cross-contamination and a sequencing artifact. In a later analysis, a clonal expansion index was calculated for each public chain from normalized within-repertoire ranks of inferred template counts. A later analysis computed generation probabilities with a VDJ recombination model fitted to out-of-frame rearrangements, and checked the results against IGoR. Hypergeometric tests were used in a later analysis to score TCR-TCR, TCR-HLA and TCR-CMV co-occurrence, with a repertoire-size bias correction applied to the TCR pairs. To estimate false discovery rates, a later analysis permuted the HLA or CMV assignments 20 times. In a later analysis, co-occurring TCRs were grouped using DBSCAN, with TCRdist sequence similarity added in when clustering inside HLA-allele-positive subsets. Co-occurrence clustering excluded repertoires with fewer than 30,000 or more than 120,000 public chains, plus five with anomalous nucleotide sharing. TCRdb retrieved this table from immuneACCESS and kept in-frame rearrangements only. Not all clones are present; in checked studies, unresolved V genes account for under half, and no reason is known for the remainder. V, J and clone size derive from that table, while D and trimming were established from the DNA sequence. This sample gives about 120,000 clones in total; 50% to 75% of them show up just once. The top ten hold more than 6.5% of the sample.

Sequenced material: PBMCs. Recombination joined TRBV6-1 with TRBJ2-5; 11 central nucleotides agree with TRBD2. The J call may be wrong; the DNA end is better matched by TRBJ2-7. The source of this sequence is a middle-aged woman in good health and CMV-seropositive. CDR3 sequence: CASSPSSGRIDEQYF. In nucleotide form, the sequence is TGTGCCAGCAGCCCATCTAGCGGGAGGATCGACGAGCAGTACTTC.